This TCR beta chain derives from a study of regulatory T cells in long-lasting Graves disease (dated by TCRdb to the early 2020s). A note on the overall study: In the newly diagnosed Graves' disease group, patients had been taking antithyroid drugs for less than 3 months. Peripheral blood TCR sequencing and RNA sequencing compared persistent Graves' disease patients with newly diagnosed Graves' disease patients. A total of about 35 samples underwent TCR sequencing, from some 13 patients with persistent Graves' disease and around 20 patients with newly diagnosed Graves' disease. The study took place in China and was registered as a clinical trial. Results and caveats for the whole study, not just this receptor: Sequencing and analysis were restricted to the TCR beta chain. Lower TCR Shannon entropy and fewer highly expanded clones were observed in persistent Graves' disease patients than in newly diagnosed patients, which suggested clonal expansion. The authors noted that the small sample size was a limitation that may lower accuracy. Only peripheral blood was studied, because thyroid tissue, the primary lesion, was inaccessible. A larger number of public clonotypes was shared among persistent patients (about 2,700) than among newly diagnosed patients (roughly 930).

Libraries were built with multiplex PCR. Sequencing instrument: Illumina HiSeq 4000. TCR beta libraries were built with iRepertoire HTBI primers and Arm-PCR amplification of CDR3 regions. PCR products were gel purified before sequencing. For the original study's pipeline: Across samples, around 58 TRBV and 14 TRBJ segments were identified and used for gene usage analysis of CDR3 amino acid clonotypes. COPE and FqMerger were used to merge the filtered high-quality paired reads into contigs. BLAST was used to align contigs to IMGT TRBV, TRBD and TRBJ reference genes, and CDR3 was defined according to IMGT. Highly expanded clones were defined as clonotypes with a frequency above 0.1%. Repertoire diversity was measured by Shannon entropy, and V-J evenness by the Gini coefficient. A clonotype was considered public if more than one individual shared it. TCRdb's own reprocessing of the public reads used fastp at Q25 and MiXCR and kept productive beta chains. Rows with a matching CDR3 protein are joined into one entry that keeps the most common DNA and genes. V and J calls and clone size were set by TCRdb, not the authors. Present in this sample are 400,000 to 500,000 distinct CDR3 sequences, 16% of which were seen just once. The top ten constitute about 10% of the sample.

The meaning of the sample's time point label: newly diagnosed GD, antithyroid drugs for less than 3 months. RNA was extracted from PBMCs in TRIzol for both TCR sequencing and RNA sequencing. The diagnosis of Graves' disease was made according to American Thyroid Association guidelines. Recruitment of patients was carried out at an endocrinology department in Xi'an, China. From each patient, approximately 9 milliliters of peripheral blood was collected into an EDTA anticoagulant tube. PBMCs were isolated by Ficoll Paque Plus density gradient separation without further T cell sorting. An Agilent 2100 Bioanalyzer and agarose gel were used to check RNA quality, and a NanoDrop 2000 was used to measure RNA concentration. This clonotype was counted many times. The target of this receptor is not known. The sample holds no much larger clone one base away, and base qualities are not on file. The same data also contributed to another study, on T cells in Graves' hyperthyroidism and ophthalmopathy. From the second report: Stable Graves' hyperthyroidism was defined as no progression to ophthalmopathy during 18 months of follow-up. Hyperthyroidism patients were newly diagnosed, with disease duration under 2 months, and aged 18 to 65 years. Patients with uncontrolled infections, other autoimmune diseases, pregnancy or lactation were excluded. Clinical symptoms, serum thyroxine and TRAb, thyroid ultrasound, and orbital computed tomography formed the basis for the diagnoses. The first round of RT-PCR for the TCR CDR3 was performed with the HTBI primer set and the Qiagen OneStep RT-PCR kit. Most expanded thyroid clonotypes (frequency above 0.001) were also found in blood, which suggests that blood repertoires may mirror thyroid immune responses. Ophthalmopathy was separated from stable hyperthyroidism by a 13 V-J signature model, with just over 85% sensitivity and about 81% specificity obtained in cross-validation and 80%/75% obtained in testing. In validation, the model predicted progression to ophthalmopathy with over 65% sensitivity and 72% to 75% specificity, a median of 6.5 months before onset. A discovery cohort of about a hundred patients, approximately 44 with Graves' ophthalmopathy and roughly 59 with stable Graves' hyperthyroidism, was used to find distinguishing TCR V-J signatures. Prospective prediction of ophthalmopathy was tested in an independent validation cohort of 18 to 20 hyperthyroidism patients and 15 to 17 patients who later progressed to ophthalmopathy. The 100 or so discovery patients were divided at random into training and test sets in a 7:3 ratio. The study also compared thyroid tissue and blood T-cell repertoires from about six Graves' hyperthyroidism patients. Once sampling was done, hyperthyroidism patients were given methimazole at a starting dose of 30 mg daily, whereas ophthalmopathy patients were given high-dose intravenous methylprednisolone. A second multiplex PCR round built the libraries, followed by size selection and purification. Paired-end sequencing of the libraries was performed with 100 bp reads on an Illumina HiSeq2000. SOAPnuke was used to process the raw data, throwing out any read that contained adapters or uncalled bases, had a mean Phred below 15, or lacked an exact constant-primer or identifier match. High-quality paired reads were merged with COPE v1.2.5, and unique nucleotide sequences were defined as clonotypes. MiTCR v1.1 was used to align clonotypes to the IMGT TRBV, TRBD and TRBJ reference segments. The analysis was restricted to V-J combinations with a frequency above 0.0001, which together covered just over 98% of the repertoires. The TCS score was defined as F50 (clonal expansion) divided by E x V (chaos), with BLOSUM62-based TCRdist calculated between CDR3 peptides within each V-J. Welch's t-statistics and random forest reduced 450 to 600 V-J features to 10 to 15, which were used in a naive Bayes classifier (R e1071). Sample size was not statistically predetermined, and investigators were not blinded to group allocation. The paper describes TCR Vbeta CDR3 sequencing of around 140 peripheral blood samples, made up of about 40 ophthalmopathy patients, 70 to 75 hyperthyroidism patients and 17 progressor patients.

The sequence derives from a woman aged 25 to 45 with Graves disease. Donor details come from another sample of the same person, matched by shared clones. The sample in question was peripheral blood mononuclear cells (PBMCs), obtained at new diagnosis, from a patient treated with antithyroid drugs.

The CDR3: CASSLTSSSEQFF. DNA sequence: TGTGCCAGCTCACTTACTAGCTCCAGTGAGCAGTTCTTC. The sequence links TRBV18 to TRBJ2-1, and TRBD2 may be the D gene, going by 6 matching bases. V sheds 4 bases and J sheds 9 bases, leaving 13 bases between their ends. The germline V gene gives CDR1 as KGHSH and CDR2 as LQKENI. Taken from cysteine to phenylalanine, the CDR3 has 13 residues. The sequence is cut down to CDR3 DNA, 39 bases in frame from base 1.